The 10 T cell receptor beta chains below all came from one sample that was sequenced in a study of T cells in tuberculosis. Cells were sorted from thawed PBMC rested overnight and stained with GMM-loaded CD1B tetramer, viability dye and anti-CD3. CD1B tetramers were loaded with Rhodococcus equi-derived C32 glucose monomycolate. Profiled with immunoSEQ multiplex PCR; TCRdb holds only in-frame clones, not every one. The table shows 50,000 or so clones, with approximately 91% occurring only once. Input material: CD1b-GMM tetramer-negative cells sorted from PBMCs. The receptors here all came from an adult woman with latent tuberculosis.

The V and J genes are TRBV25-1 and TRBJ1-2, with 7 positions matching TRBD1. J gave up 4 bases and V 6 bases, and 8 bases lay outside the gene matches. The length of the CDR3 is 14 residues. Germline CDR1 and CDR2: MGHDK and SYGVNS. CDR3 sequence: CASSTGDTIYGYTF. The DNA for the CDR3 is TGTGCCAGCAGCACAGGGGACACCATCTATGGCTACACCTTC.

The V and J genes are TRBV2 and TRBJ2-5, with 9 bases fitting TRBD1. Germline V gives CDR1 SNHLY, CDR2 FYNNEI. This CDR3 has 14 amino acids. The V and J ends lost 4 bases and 4 bases, in that order; junction bases with no gene match: 4. The CDR3 nucleotides are TGTGCCAGCAGTGTCCGGACAGGGGCAGAGACCCAGTACTTC. It is translated as CASSVRTGAETQYF.

The V call is TRBV6-1, the J call TRBJ2-7; weak D call: TRBD1 (5 bases). This CDR3 is 14 amino acids long. Germline values: CDR1 MNHNS, CDR2 SASEGT. The germline V and J ends were trimmed by 4 bases and 2 bases, with 12 bases remaining between them. The CDR3 DNA reads TGTGCCAGCAGTGCGACCAGGGTACCCTACGAGCAGTACTTC. Translated, it gives CASSATRVPYEQYF.

The V gene is TRBV28, the J gene TRBJ2-7; D is possibly TRBD2 (6 bases). The CDR3 spans 15 residues. From germline, CDR1 is MDHEN and CDR2 SYDVKM. V was cut by 3 bases and J by 0 bases, with 12 bases left in between. CDR3 sequence reads: CASSFVEGPSYEQYF. In nucleotides, the CDR3 is TGTGCCAGCAGTTTCGTGGAGGGCCCCTCCTACGAGCAGTACTTC.

The chain recombines TRBV13 with TRBJ1-2; a weak D match, TRBD1 (6 bases). CDR3 length: 14 residues. Germline CDR1 reads PRHDT; CDR2 reads FYEKMQ (reference sequence). V dropped 2 bases and J dropped 5 bases, with 12 bases sitting between them. The CDR3 sequence is CASSLIRGRYGYTF. The CDR3 DNA sequence: TGTGCCAGCAGCTTAATCAGGGGCAGGTATGGCTACACCTTC.

This clone was seen a few times. This chain joins TRBV13 and TRBJ1-3; tentative D call: TRBD1 (6 bases). The germline V gene has CDR1 PRHDT and CDR2 FYEKMQ (reference sequence). This CDR3 region has 15 residues. Trimming removed 3 bases at V and 4 bases at J, with 13 bases between. CDR3 sequence reads: CASSFNRVSGNTIYF. The CDR3 nucleotides read TGTGCCAGCAGCTTTAACAGGGTTTCCGGAAACACCATATATTTT.

The rearrangement joins TRBV9 to TRBJ2-1, with D possibly matching TRBD2 (5 bases). Trimming shortened V by 3 bases and J by 8 bases, and 15 bases separated the two germline ends. Germline assignment: CDR1 SGDLS and CDR2 YYNGEE. The CDR3 is made up of 14 amino acids. The CDR3 spells CASSATGSSYEQFF. CDR3 coding DNA: TGTGCCAGCAGCGCTACGGGAAGCTCCTATGAGCAGTTCTTC.

The chain couples TRBV28 to TRBJ1-2; TRBD1 matches at 8 bases. This CDR3 contains 14 residues. Germline CDR1 MDHEN, CDR2 SYDVKM. The trim removed 2 bases at V and 8 bases at J, leaving 7 bases unmatched. The CDR3, as DNA: TGTGCCAGCAGTTTACTAGACAGGGGAGTCGGCTACACCTTC. It specifies CASSLLDRGVGYTF.

The rearrangement uses TRBV7-9 and TRBJ2-3, with 10 bases lining up with TRBD2. Germline V gene data show CDR1 as SEHNR and CDR2 as FQNEAQ (reference sequence). The CDR3 is 15 residues long. The V and J ends lost 4 bases and 5 bases, in that order; junction bases with no gene match: 6. CDR3 in amino acids: CASSSRSSGRDTQYF. CDR3 sequence (DNA): TGTGCCAGCAGCTCCCGATCTAGCGGGAGAGATACGCAGTATTTT.

This clone was recorded only once. The V gene is TRBV4-2, the J gene TRBJ1-1; 7 bases line up with TRBD1. In germline, CDR1 is LGHNA, CDR2 YNFKEQ. The V segment lost 4 bases and the J segment 3 bases; nucleotides outside the gene matches: 5. The CDR3 sequence is 14 residues long. The CDR3 loop is CASSPGQGDTEAFF. The CDR3 region has the DNA TGTGCCAGCAGCCCTGGGCAGGGGGACACTGAAGCTTTCTTT.